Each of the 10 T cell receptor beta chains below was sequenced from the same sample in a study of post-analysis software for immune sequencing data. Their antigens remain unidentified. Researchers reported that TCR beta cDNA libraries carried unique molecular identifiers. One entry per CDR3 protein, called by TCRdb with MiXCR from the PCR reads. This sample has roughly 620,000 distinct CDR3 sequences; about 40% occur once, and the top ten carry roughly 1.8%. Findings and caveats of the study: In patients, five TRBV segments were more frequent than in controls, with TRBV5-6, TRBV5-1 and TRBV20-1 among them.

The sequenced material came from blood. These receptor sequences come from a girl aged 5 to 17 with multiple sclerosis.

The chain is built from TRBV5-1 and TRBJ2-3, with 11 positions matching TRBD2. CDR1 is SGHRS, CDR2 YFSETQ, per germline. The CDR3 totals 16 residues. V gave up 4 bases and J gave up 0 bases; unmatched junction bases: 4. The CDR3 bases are TGCGCCAGCAGCCGACTAGCGGGGTCTAGCACAGATACGCAGTATTTT. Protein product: CASSRLAGSSTDTQYF.

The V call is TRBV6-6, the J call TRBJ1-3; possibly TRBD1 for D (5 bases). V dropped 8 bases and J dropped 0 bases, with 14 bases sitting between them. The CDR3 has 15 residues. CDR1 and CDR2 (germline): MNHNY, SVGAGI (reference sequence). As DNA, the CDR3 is TGTGCCAGCTTCCGGGACCCTATCTCTGGAAACACCATATATTTT. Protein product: CASFRDPISGNTIYF.

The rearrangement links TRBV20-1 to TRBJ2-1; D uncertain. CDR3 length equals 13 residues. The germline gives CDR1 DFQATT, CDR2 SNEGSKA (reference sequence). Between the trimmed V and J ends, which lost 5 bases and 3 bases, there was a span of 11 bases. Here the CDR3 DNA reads TGCAGTGCTTTCTCCTTACGCTACAATGAGCAGTTCTTC. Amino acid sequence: CSAFSLRYNEQFF.

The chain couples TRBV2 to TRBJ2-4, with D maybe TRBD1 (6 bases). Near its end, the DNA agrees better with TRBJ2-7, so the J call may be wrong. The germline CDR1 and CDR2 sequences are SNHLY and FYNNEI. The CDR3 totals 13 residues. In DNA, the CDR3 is TGTGCCAGCATTCGAAGGGACACCTACGAGCAGTACTTC. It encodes CASIRRDTYEQYF.

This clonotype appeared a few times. The CDR3 sequence is CSAPTGTSGSNEQFF. The CDR3 DNA sequence: TGCAGTGCCCCGACGGGGACTAGCGGGAGTAATGAGCAGTTCTTC. V gene TRBV20-1 combines with J gene TRBJ2-1; 14 nucleotides align to TRBD2. The CDR3 spans 15 residues. The germline V gene has CDR1 DFQATT and CDR2 SNEGSKA (reference sequence). Trimming cost V 6 bases and J 7 bases; bases outside gene matches: 8.

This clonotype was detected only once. CDR3 bases: TGCGCCAGCAGCCTAGGGACAGTGGGCAACGAGCAGTACTTC. This gives the protein CASSLGTVGNEQYF. The chain recombines TRBV5-1 with TRBJ2-7; 7 bases are a match to TRBD1. CDR3 length: 14 amino acids. V was pared by 4 bases and J by 5 bases, with 9 bases of the junction left unmatched. Germline CDR1 is SGHRS and CDR2 is YFSETQ.

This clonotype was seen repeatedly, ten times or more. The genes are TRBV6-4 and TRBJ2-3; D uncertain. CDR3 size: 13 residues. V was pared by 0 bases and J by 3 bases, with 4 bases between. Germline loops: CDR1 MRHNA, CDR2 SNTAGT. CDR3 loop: CASSDSTTDTQYF. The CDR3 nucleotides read TGTGCCAGCAGTGACTCGACAACAGATACGCAGTATTTT.

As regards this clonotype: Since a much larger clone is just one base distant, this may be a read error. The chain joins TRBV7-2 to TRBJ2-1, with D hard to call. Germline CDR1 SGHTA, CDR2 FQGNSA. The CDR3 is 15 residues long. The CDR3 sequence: CASSLAAFSYSEQFF. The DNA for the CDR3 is TGTGCCAGCAGCTTAGCAGCCTTCTCCTACAGTGAGCAGTTCTTC.

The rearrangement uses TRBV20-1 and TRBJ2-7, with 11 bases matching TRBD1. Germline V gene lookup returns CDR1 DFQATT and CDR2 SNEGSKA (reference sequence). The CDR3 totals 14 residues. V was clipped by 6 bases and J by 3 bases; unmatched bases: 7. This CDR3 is CSALDRGRIYEQYF. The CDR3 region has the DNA TGCAGTGCCCTGGACAGGGGGCGGATCTACGAGCAGTACTTC.

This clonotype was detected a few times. Written as DNA, the CDR3 is TGTGCCATCCGGGACAGGGGCCTCCAAGAGACCCAGTACTTC. As protein: CAIRDRGLQETQYF. The chain joins TRBV12-3 or TRBV12-4 to TRBJ2-5; 10 bases are a match to TRBD1. This CDR3 has 14 residues. The junction had 6 bases not matched to a gene; V was cut back by 10 bases and J by 1 base.